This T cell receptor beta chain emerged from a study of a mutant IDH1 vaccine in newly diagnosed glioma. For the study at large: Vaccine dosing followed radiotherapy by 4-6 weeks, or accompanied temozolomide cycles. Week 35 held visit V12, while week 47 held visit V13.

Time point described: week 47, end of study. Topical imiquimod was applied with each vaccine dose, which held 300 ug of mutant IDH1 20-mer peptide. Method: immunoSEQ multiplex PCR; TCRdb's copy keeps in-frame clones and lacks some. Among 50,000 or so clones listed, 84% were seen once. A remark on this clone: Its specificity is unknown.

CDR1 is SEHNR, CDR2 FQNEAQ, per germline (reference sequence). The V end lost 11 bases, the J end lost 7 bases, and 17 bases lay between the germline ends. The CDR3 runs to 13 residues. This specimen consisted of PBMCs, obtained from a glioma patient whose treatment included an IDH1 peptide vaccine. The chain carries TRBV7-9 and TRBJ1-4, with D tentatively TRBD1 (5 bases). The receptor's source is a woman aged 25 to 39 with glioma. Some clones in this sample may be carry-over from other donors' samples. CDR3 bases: TGTGCCTGGGGTGGGACCCGGGCTGAAAAACTGTTTTTT. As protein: CAWGGTRAEKLFF. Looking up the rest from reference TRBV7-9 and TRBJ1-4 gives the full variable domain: DTGVSQNPRHKITKRGQNVTFRCDPISEHNRLYWYRQTLGQGPEFLTYFQNEAQLEKSRLLSDRFSAERPKGSFSTLEIQRTEQGDSAMYLCAWGGTRAEKLFFGSGTQLSVL.